What follows describes a single T cell receptor (beta chain). No cognate antigen has been identified for it. One base away there is no much larger clone; base qualities are not given. Trimmed from V: 2 bases; trimmed from J: 2 bases; junction bases lacking a gene match: 4. CDR1 and CDR2 are read off the germline V gene as SGHTA and FQGTGA. Measured from the cysteine to the phenylalanine, the CDR3 is 15 residues long. Only the CDR3 DNA stays, 45 bases, in frame from base 1. This sample is part of a study of tumor and adjacent non-tumor tissue in lung cancer (dated by TCRdb to 2016 to 2018). Background on the whole study: The cohort included some twelve adenocarcinoma, 2 squamous cell carcinoma and 1 small cell lung cancer patients. Ages among the 15 or so patients ranged from about 30 to 80 years, there were roughly 10 men and 5 women, and disease was at TNM stage I to III. Sequencing generated a total of approximately 130,000,000 productive TCRbeta reads, averaging around 4.2 million reads per sample. Using bulk TCRbeta repertoires from roughly 14 lung cancer patients, the study set lung tumor tissue side by side with matched distant non-tumor lung tissue. Some 30 paired specimens, one tumor and one normal lung sample per patient, were profiled by TCRbeta CDR3 sequencing. Study-wide findings and limitations: Because peripheral blood was not sequenced, the blood TCRbeta repertoires of the lung cancer patients in the study went unexamined. The top 100 clones made up a significantly larger cumulative share of the repertoire in normal lung than in tumor tissue. Neither the sequencing platform nor unique molecular identifiers are named or mentioned anywhere in the methods. With only approximately 16 patients in the cohort, the authors noted that larger samples and more detailed clinical data are needed. Significantly higher TCR diversity was found in younger patients, and higher tumor TCR diversity was associated with shorter overall and disease-free survival. Tumor tissue showed significantly greater TCR diversity (inverse Simpson) than normal lung tissue (approximately 400 vs 170, P = 0.0075, Mann-Whitney U test).

RNA was extracted from bulk unsorted tissue and checked for quality with a NanoDrop ND-1000 and an Agilent 2100. All donors had newly diagnosed lung cancer, had not received prior chemotherapy, and were admitted for thoracic surgery in China between August and November 2014. Anyone who had undergone radiotherapy or chemotherapy before, or who had another cancer at the same time, was left out of the study. Surgical tissue pieces of about 1-2.1 cm3 were preserved in RNAlater solution and stored at -80 °C until use. The library came from multiplex PCR. Sequencing used an Illumina HiSeq 2500. TCRbeta libraries were constructed through three rounds of nested PCR with primers (Table S4) according to protocols modified from ARM-PCR. Before sequencing, PCR products in the 200-500 bp range were cut out of the gel and cleaned up using the QIAquick gel extraction kit. The paper's processing steps were these. Reads were cleaned using Trimmomatic, were merged into complete CDR3 sequences using FLASH, and were assigned to V(D)J germline segments using MiTCR. Clonal diversity was calculated as the inverse Simpson's index using VDJtools. In-frame sequences lacking a premature stop codon were counted as productive reads. The public reads were run again by TCRdb, first through fastp at Q25 and then through MiXCR, and only productive beta chains were kept. Rows merge per CDR3 protein into single entries with the most common DNA and genes. TCRdb, rather than the study authors, made the V and J calls. The sample yields under 250,000 distinct CDR3 sequences; 70% to 75% were counted once. The ten largest clones capture roughly 24% of the sample.

This receptor was identified in a man in his fifties or sixties with non-small cell lung cancer. Specimen: lung tumor tissue. This receptor chain uses TRBV7-3 and TRBJ2-7, with 9 central nucleotides matching TRBD1. The DNA sequence reads TGTGCCAGCAGCTTAGACAGGGGGTGGCCCTACGAGCAGTACTTC. It translates to CASSLDRGWPYEQYF.